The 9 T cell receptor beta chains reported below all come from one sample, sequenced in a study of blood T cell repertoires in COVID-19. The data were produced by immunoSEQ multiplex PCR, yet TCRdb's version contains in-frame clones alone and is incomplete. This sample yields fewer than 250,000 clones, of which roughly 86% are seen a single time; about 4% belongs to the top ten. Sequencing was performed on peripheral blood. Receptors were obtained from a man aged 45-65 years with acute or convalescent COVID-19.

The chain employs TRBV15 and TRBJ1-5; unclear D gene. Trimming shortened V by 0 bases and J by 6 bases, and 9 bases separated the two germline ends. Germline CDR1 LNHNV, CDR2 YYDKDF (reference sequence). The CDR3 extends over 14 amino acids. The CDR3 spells CATSREGSGQPQHF. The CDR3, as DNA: TGTGCCACCAGCAGAGAGGGCAGTGGTCAGCCCCAGCATTTT. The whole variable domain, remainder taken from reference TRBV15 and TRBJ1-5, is DAMVIQNPRYQVTQFGKPVTLSCSQTLNHNVMYWYQQKSSQAPKLLFHYYDKDFNNEADTPDNFQSRRPNTSFCFLDIRSPGLGDTAMYLCATSREGSGQPQHFGDGTRLSIL.

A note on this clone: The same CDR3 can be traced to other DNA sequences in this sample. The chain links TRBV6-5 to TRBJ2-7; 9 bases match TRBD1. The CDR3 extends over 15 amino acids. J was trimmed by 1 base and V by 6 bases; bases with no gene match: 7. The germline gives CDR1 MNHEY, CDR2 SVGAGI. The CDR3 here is CASSLTGTGSYEQYF. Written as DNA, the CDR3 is TGTGCCAGCAGCTTAACCGGGACAGGGTCCTACGAGCAGTACTTC.

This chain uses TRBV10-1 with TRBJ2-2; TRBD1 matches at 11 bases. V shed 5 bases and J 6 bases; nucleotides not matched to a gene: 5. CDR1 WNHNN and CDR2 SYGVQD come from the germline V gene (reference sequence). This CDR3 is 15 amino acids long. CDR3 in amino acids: CASSPGQGVAGELFF. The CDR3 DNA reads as TGCGCCAGCAGTCCGGGACAGGGGGTAGCCGGGGAGCTGTTTTTT.

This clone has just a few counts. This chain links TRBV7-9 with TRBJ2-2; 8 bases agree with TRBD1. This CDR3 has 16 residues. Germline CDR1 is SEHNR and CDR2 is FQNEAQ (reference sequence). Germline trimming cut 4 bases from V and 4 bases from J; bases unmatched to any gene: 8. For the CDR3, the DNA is TGTGCCAGCAGCTCCGCGGACAGGGAGTTCACCGGGGAGCTGTTTTTT. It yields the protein CASSSADREFTGELFF.

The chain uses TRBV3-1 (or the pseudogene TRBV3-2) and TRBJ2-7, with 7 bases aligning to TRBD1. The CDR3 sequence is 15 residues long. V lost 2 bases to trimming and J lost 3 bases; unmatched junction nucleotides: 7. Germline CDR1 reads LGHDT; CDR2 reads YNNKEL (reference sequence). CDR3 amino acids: CASSQRLGQFYEQYF. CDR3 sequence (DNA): TGTGCCAGCAGCCAAAGACTGGGACAGTTCTACGAGCAGTACTTC.

This CDR3 reads CSVVDTGSGNTIYF. CDR3 nucleotides: TGCAGCGTTGTGGACACAGGCTCTGGAAACACCATATATTTT. The V call is TRBV29-1, the J call TRBJ1-3; possibly TRBD1 for D (5 bases). V was pared by 4 bases and J by 0 bases, with 10 bases between. CDR1 SQVTM and CDR2 ANQGSEA come from the germline V gene. This CDR3 is 14 amino acids long.

Here the CDR3 reads CASSEADRGRNIQYF. The CDR3 nucleotides read TGTGCCAGCAGTGAAGCGGACAGGGGTAGAAACATTCAGTACTTC. This rearrangement joins TRBV6-1 to TRBJ2-4, with TRBD1 identical over 9 bases. This CDR3 region has 15 residues. CDR1 MNHNS and CDR2 SASEGT come from the germline V gene. V lost 0 bases, J lost 6 bases, and 3 bases stayed unmatched.

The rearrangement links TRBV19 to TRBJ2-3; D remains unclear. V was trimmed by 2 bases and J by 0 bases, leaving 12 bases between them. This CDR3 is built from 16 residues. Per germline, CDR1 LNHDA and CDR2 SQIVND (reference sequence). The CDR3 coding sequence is TGTGCCAGTAGTATACGGGTGTTTTCTAGCACAGATACGCAGTATTTT. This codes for CASSIRVFSSTDTQYF.

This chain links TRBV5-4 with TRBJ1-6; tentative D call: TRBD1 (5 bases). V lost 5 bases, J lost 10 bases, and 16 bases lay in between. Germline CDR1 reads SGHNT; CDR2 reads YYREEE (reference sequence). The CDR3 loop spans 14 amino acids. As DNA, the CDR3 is TGTGCCAGCAGTTTGTCGGGGGATGGGTCACCCCTCCACTTT. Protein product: CASSLSGDGSPLHF.